One and the same sample provided the 18 T cell receptor beta chains below, sequenced in a study of blood T cell repertoires in COVID-19. Repertoires were generated with immunoSEQ multiplex PCR, while TCRdb's copy carries only in-frame clones and drops some. In the table there are fewer than 250,000 clones, around 87% of which are singletons. Sequencing was carried out using PBMCs or T cells enriched from blood (not recorded which). The receptor source for this set is a man aged 30-40 years who had been exposed to COVID-19.

This chain joins TRBV27 and TRBJ1-5; no definite D call. This CDR3 comprises 14 residues. Trimming left V 2 bases short and J 7 bases short, with 12 bases between. Germline V CDR1 and CDR2: MNHEY, SMNVEV (reference sequence). The CDR3 region has the DNA TGTGCCAGCAGTTTAGGAGGGTTCGGCCAGCCCCAGCATTTT. It specifies CASSLGGFGQPQHF.

The V gene is TRBV5-4, the J gene TRBJ2-1; D might be TRBD2 (6 bases). CDR3 length: 16 residues. Germline CDR1 SGHNT, CDR2 YYREEE (reference sequence). V lost 6 bases to trimming and J lost 9 bases, with 25 bases between them. The CDR3 is CASTPDVRPGEGEQFF. CDR3 nucleotide sequence: TGTGCCAGCACCCCTGATGTTCGTCCGGGAGAGGGTGAGCAGTTCTTC. Full variable domain (outside the CDR3, taken from reference TRBV5-4 and TRBJ2-1): ETGVTQSPTHLIKTRGQQVTLRCSSQSGHNTVSWYQQALGQGPQFIFQYYREEENGRGNFPPRFSGLQFPNYSSELNVNALELDDSALYLCASTPDVRPGEGEQFFGPGTRLTVL.

CDR3 amino acids: CASSSGGHSGNTIYF. CDR3 sequence (DNA): TGTGCCAGCAGTTCGGGGGGGCACTCTGGAAACACCATATATTTT. This rearrangement joins TRBV6-5 to TRBJ1-3, with D perhaps matching TRBD1 (6 bases). CDR3 length: 15 amino acids. The V gene's germline CDR1 is MNHEY and CDR2 SVGAGI. Trimming left V 4 bases short and J 0 bases short, with 10 bases between.

The chain joins TRBV21-1 to TRBJ2-3; TRBD2 is the table's D call, not checked against the DNA. TRBV21-1 is flagged as a pseudogene. This CDR3 region has 18 residues. CDR3 in amino acids: CASSKEIAGGPSTDTQYF. CDR3 sequence (DNA): TGTGCCAGCAGCAAAGAAATAGCGGGGGGTCCTAGCACAGATACGCAGTATTTT.

This chain connects TRBV3-1 (or the pseudogene TRBV3-2) to TRBJ1-4; 7 nucleotides align to TRBD1. V lost 4 bases, J lost 5 bases, and 4 bases stayed unmatched. Germline lookup yields CDR1 LGHDT and CDR2 YNNKEL (reference sequence). The CDR3 contains 14 residues. CDR3 loop: CASSRDSQNEKLFF. Written as DNA, the CDR3 is TGTGCCAGCAGCCGGGACAGCCAAAATGAAAAACTGTTTTTT.

This chain joins TRBV27 and TRBJ2-1, with TRBD2 identical over 12 bases. Germline V gene data show CDR1 as MNHEY and CDR2 as SMNVEV (reference sequence). The CDR3 contains 20 residues. Unmatched junction bases numbered 18, after V lost 5 bases and J lost 4 bases. As DNA, the CDR3 is TGTGCCAGCAGTCCTATCGGAAGACTAGCGGGGGCCCCTGGGTACAATGAGCAGTTCTTC. Translation: CASSPIGRLAGAPGYNEQFF.

The rearrangement links TRBV11-2 to TRBJ2-5; D unclear. This CDR3 comprises 12 residues. The germline V gene has CDR1 SGHAT and CDR2 FQNNGV. V lost 2 bases and J 5 bases, leaving 6 bases between the germline ends. The CDR3 DNA follows: TGTGCCAGCAGCTTAACGGTTGAGACCCAGTACTTC. Translation gives CASSLTVETQYF.

This rearrangement joins TRBV6-5 to TRBJ2-1, with TRBD1 identical over 9 bases. Losses at the gene ends were 7 bases for V and 6 bases for J; bases not matched to a gene: 7. The CDR3 sequence is 14 residues long. The germline CDR1 and CDR2 sequences are MNHEY and SVGAGI. CDR3 sequence: CASNRDRVSNEQFF. The CDR3 bases are TGTGCCAGCAACCGGGACAGGGTTTCCAATGAGCAGTTCTTC.

This sequence joins TRBV7-2 and TRBJ1-1; TRBD1 is a possible D gene (6 bases). The germline V gene encodes CDR1 SGHTA and CDR2 FQGNSA. This CDR3 contains 13 residues. Trimming stripped 3 bases from V and 4 bases from J, with 9 bases between. Written as DNA, the CDR3 is TGTGCCAGCAGCTTTGCGGGGGCCACTGAAGCTTTCTTT. This gives the protein CASSFAGATEAFF.

The gene calls are TRBV5-1 and TRBJ2-7; 8 bases are shared with TRBD2. Germline V gene lookup returns CDR1 SGHRS and CDR2 YFSETQ. J was trimmed by 2 bases and V by 3 bases; bases with no gene match: 4. This CDR3 region has 14 residues. The CDR3 DNA is TGCGCCAGCAGCTCGGCGGGAGGTCCCTACGAGCAGTACTTC. This sequence encodes CASSSAGGPYEQYF.

This clone was seen a single time. V is TRBV3-1 (or the pseudogene TRBV3-2) and J is TRBJ2-2, with D perhaps matching TRBD1 (5 bases). Trimming pared 3 bases from V and 7 bases from J, leaving 9 bases between. The CDR3 loop spans 13 amino acids. The germline gives CDR1 LGHDT, CDR2 YNNKEL (reference sequence). CDR3 loop: CASSQGLGGELFF. CDR3 sequence (DNA): TGTGCCAGCAGCCAGGGGCTAGGCGGGGAGCTGTTTTTT.

This clone was found a few times. This chain links TRBV5-6 with TRBJ1-1; tentative D call: TRBD1 (6 bases). This CDR3 has 14 amino acids. Looked up from germline, CDR1 is SGHDT and CDR2 is YYEEEE. The ends were cut back, 3 bases at V and 10 bases at J, with 19 bases in the middle. CDR3 region: CASSSFQGRPTAFF. The CDR3 DNA sequence: TGTGCCAGCAGCTCCTTCCAGGGGCGTCCCACAGCTTTCTTT.

The V call is TRBV6-5, the J call TRBJ1-1; tentatively, D is TRBD1 (6 bases). CDR3 size: 15 residues. Germline CDR1 MNHEY, CDR2 SVGAGI. V dropped 0 bases and J dropped 4 bases, with 12 bases sitting between them. CDR3 in amino acids: CASSYSSGASTEAFF. CDR3 nucleotides: TGTGCCAGCAGTTACTCTTCAGGGGCAAGCACTGAAGCTTTCTTT.

The V call is TRBV5-4, the J call TRBJ2-7; 9 nucleotides match TRBD1. Germline V gives CDR1 SGHNT, CDR2 YYREEE (reference sequence). Trimming removed 4 bases from V and 1 base from J; junction bases left unmatched: 6. The CDR3 sequence is 15 residues long. CDR3 protein: CASSPPGQGSYEQYF. The CDR3 bases are TGTGCCAGCAGCCCTCCGGGACAGGGATCCTACGAGCAGTACTTC.

This clone was seen repeatedly, ten times or more. The V gene is TRBV11-2, the J gene TRBJ2-7; no clear D gene. In germline, CDR1 is SGHAT, CDR2 FQNNGV. The CDR3 has 16 amino acids. V lost 7 bases and J lost 3, with 22 bases in between. The CDR3 DNA follows: TGTGCCAGCACCGACCGAAGATATGGGCGAAACTACGAGCAGTACTTC. As protein: CASTDRRYGRNYEQYF.

This rearrangement joins TRBV2 to TRBJ1-1, with 7 bases that match TRBD1. Per the germline V gene, CDR1 is SNHLY and CDR2 is FYNNEI. The CDR3 extends over 14 amino acids. V was pared by 8 bases and J by 1 base, with 7 bases of the junction left unmatched. The CDR3 spells CASDGGQQNTEAFF. The CDR3 bases are TGTGCCAGCGACGGGGGACAGCAGAACACTGAAGCTTTCTTT. The full variable domain, in which reference TRBV2 and TRBJ1-1 provide the parts outside the CDR3, is EPEVTQTPSHQVTQMGQEVILRCVPISNHLYFYWYRQILGQKVEFLVSFYNNEISEKSEIFDDQFSVERPDGSNFTLKIRSTKLEDSAMYFCASDGGQQNTEAFFGQGTRLTVV.

This chain connects TRBV5-1 to TRBJ2-3; maybe TRBD2 (7 bases). The V gene lost 0 bases and the J gene lost 0 bases, with 11 bases spanning the gap. There are 16 residues in the CDR3. In germline, CDR1 is SGHRS, CDR2 YFSETQ. This CDR3 is CASSLGRGASTDTQYF. The CDR3 region has the DNA TGCGCCAGCAGCTTGGGTCGGGGGGCTAGCACAGATACGCAGTATTTT.

The chain employs TRBV7-7 and TRBJ2-1; 7 nucleotides line up with TRBD2. V lost 5 bases to trimming and J lost 6 bases; unmatched junction nucleotides: 13. This CDR3 region has 16 residues. From germline, CDR1 is SSHAT and CDR2 FNYEAQ (reference sequence). The CDR3 loop is CASSPRITSASNEQFF. In DNA form, the CDR3 reads TGTGCCAGCAGCCCCCGTATAACTAGCGCTTCCAATGAGCAGTTCTTC.